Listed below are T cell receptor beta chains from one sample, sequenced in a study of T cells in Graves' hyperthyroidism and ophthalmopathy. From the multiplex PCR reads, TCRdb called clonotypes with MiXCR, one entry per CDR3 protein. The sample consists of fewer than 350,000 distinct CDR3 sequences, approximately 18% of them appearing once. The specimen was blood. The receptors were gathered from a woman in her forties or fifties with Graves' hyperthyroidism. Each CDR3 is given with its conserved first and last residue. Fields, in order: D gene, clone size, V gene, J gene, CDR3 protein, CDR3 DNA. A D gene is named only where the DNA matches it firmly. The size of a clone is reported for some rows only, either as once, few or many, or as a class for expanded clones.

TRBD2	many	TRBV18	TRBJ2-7	CASSLQGLAEPYEQYF	TGTGCCAGCTCACTACAGGGACTAGCGGAACCCTACGAGCAGTACTTC
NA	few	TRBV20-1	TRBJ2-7	CSASPGPPNEQYF	TGCAGTGCTTCACCGGGACCCCCCAACGAGCAGTACTTC
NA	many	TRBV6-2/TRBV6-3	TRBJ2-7	CASSSGTDTYEQYF	TGTGCCAGCAGTTCCGGGACCGACACCTACGAGCAGTACTTC
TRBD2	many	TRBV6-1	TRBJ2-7	CASRPGGGTHEQYF	TGTGCCAGTCGTCCGGGGGGGGGAACCCACGAGCAGTACTTC
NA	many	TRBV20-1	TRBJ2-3	CSAERAGSTDTQYF	TGCAGTGCGGAGCGGGCGGGGAGCACAGATACGCAGTATTTT
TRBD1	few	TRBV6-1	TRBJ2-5	CAAAAGQGQETQYF	TGTGCCGCCGCAGCGGGACAGGGCCAAGAGACCCAGTACTTC
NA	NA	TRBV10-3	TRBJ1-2	CAISEEGGYGYTF	TGTGCCATCAGTGAGGAGGGGGGCTACGGCTACACCTTC
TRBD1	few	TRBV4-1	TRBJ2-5	CASRLTGTGLETQYF	TGCGCCAGCAGGCTTACGGGGACAGGGCTAGAGACCCAGTACTTC
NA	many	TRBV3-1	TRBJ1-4	CASSQGGAQEKLFF	TGTGCCAGCAGCCAAGGAGGGGCGCAGGAAAAACTGTTTTTT
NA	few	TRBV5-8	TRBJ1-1	CASSFQGPNTEAFF	TGTGCCAGCAGCTTCCAGGGACCTAACACTGAAGCTTTCTTT
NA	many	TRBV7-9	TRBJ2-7	CASSLGDGGQQYF	TGTGCCAGCAGCTTAGGGGACGGCGGCCAGCAGTACTTC
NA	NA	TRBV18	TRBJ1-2	CASSPFERAANYGYTF	TGTGCCAGCTCACCATTTGAGCGGGCAGCTAACTATGGCTACACCTTC
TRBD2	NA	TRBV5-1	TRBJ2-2	CASSLAASGHTGELFF	TGCGCCAGCAGCTTGGCCGCTAGCGGACACACCGGGGAGCTGTTTTTT
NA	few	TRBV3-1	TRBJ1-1	CASSLRLGQGGEAFF	TGTGCCAGCAGCCTTCGGCTGGGACAAGGTGGTGAAGCTTTCTTT
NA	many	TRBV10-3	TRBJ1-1	CAISEGLRVTNTEAFF	TGTGCCATCAGTGAGGGCCTGAGGGTAACGAACACTGAAGCTTTCTTT
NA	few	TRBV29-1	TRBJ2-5	CSVGVPGVGQETQYF	TGCAGCGTTGGGGTCCCCGGAGTGGGCCAAGAGACCCAGTACTTC